The 23 T cell receptor beta chains below all came from one sample that was sequenced in a study of PD-L1 blockade in urothelial cancer. Method: immunoSEQ multiplex PCR; TCRdb's copy keeps in-frame clones and lacks some. The sample carries 50,000 to 65,000 clones, about 86% recorded once. The starting material was PBMCs, obtained around atezolizumab (anti-PD-L1) treatment. The receptors stem from a man aged 50-59 years with urothelial cancer.

J is TRBJ2-7 and V is TRBV28; no reliable D call. Germline-derived CDR1 and CDR2 are MDHEN and SYDVKM. Trimming took off 7 bases at V and 6 bases at J, with 13 bases between the two ends. The CDR3 has 12 residues. DNA of the CDR3: TGTGCCAGCAATATCCTAACGGGCGAGCAGTACTTC. Protein: CASNILTGEQYF.

The V call is TRBV7-6, the J call TRBJ2-1; TRBD1 agrees at 12 bases. This CDR3 region has 15 residues. Germline CDR1 is SGHVS and CDR2 is FNYEAQ. V trimming: 5 bases; J trimming: 7 bases; junction bases outside the gene matches: 6. In nucleotides, the CDR3 is TGTGCCAGCAGCCCCGGGACAGGGGGCCGGAATGAGCAGTTCTTC. Protein sequence: CASSPGTGGRNEQFF.

The gene calls are TRBV5-1 and TRBJ2-1; the match to TRBD2 covers 12 bases. The CDR3 is 16 residues long. Per the germline V gene, CDR1 is SGHRS and CDR2 is YFSETQ. Trimming took 4 bases from V and 5 from J; bases not matched to a gene: 7. CDR3 nucleotides: TGCGCCAGCAGCACGTATCTAGCGGGAGGGGACAATGAGCAGTTCTTC. This codes for CASSTYLAGGDNEQFF.

J is TRBJ2-7 and V is TRBV18, with 10 bases identical to TRBD1. V gave up 3 bases and J gave up 6 bases; unmatched junction bases: 11. Per the germline V gene, CDR1 is KGHSH and CDR2 is LQKENI. The CDR3 runs to 16 residues. CDR3: CASSPLGTGESVEQYF. CDR3 bases: TGTGCCAGCTCACCGCTCGGGACAGGGGAATCCGTCGAGCAGTACTTC.

The CDR3 DNA follows: TGTGCCATCAAGCCAGGGACAGGGGCAGAGACCCAGTACTTC. Its translation: CAIKPGTGAETQYF. The chain carries TRBV10-3 and TRBJ2-5; 10 bases are shared with TRBD1. Germline V gene sequence: CDR1 ENHRY, CDR2 SYGVKD. CDR3 length equals 14 residues. Trimming at V came to 7 bases and at J to 4 bases, leaving 6 bases not matched to a gene.

The CDR3 DNA reads as TGTGCCAGCAGCCTGCTGGGACAGGGGGCGCGGGAGCAGTACTTC. Translating gives CASSLLGQGAREQYF. This chain uses TRBV28 with TRBJ2-7, with TRBD1 matching 12 bases. Germline V gene lookup returns CDR1 MDHEN and CDR2 SYDVKM. This CDR3 is 15 amino acids long. Trimming took 6 bases from V and 7 from J; bases not matched to a gene: 10.

The V gene is TRBV7-2, the J gene TRBJ1-5, with D perhaps TRBD1 (6 bases). V was clipped by 1 base and J by 4 bases, with 14 bases between them. The CDR3 is made up of 16 amino acids. The V gene's germline CDR1 is SGHTA and CDR2 FQGNSA. The CDR3 loop reads CASSLGGQGINQPQHF. The CDR3 DNA reads as TGTGCCAGCAGCTTAGGGGGGCAGGGGATAAATCAGCCCCAGCATTTT.

The V and J genes are TRBV28 and TRBJ1-1, with 7 positions matching TRBD1. This CDR3 region has 16 residues. Germline CDR1 is MDHEN and CDR2 is SYDVKM. Unmatched junction bases numbered 17, after V lost 8 bases and J lost 5 bases. Here the CDR3 DNA reads TGTGCCAGCGGAGGGGGCATTTCAACCCTGGGTACTGAAGCTTTCTTT. Translating gives CASGGGISTLGTEAFF.

V usage is TRBV6-6 and J usage is TRBJ1-4, with 10 bases fitting TRBD1. The length of the CDR3 is 16 residues. Germline trimming cut 1 base from V and 8 bases from J; bases unmatched to any gene: 7. Germline V lookup: CDR1 MNHNY, CDR2 SVGAGI (reference sequence). CDR3 in DNA: TGTGCCAGCAGTTACTGGGGACAGGGGCAGGGGGAAAAACTGTTTTTT. This encodes CASSYWGQGQGEKLFF.

The V call is TRBV9, the J call TRBJ2-2; D is perhaps TRBD1 (6 bases). V lost 4 bases to trimming and J lost 2 bases, with 9 bases between them. This CDR3 comprises 14 residues. Per the germline V gene, CDR1 is SGDLS and CDR2 is YYNGEE. The DNA of the CDR3 is TGTGCCAGCAGCTCCGGGACAAACACCGGGGAGCTGTTTTTT. Protein product: CASSSGTNTGELFF.

The V and J genes are TRBV4-1 and TRBJ1-3; unclear D gene. The V end was cut by 0 bases, the J end by 0 bases, with 9 bases between. Germline V gene sequence: CDR1 MGHRA, CDR2 YSYEKL. This CDR3 comprises 16 residues. CDR3 bases: TGCGCCAGCAGCCAAGAGACTCTAATCTCTGGAAACACCATATATTTT. Protein sequence: CASSQETLISGNTIYF.

J is TRBJ2-2 and V is TRBV4-1; D possibly corresponds to TRBD2 (6 bases). Per germline, CDR1 MGHRA and CDR2 YSYEKL. Trimming took 1 base from V and 0 from J, leaving 15 bases between them. The CDR3 spans 18 residues. CDR3 DNA: TGCGCCAGCAGCCAAGTTGGGGGGAGTGTCTCGAACACCGGGGAGCTGTTTTTT. The encoded protein is CASSQVGGSVSNTGELFF.

This clone was observed a handful of times. The chain carries TRBV7-2 and TRBJ2-1, with D perhaps TRBD2 (6 bases). There are 12 residues in the CDR3. The germline V gene has CDR1 SGHTA and CDR2 FQGNSA. Trimming stripped 2 bases from V and 9 bases from J, with 8 bases between. CDR3 region: CASSLLAIEQFF. The CDR3, as DNA: TGTGCCAGCAGCTTACTAGCGATTGAGCAGTTCTTC.

This clone was counted a few times. The chain links TRBV6-1 to TRBJ1-5; D gene uncertain. V was cut by 4 bases and J by 0 bases, with 4 bases left in between. Germline-derived CDR1 and CDR2 are MNHNS and SASEGT. There are 13 residues in the CDR3. As DNA, the CDR3 is TGTGCCAGCAGTGGACATAGCAATCAGCCCCAGCATTTT. Amino acid sequence: CASSGHSNQPQHF.

The chain has TRBV4-1 and TRBJ1-4; D gene unclear. V was cut by 1 base and J by 7 bases, with 7 bases left in between. This CDR3 has 13 amino acids. Per germline, CDR1 MGHRA and CDR2 YSYEKL. In nucleotides, the CDR3 is TGCGCCAGCAGCCAAGCCTCAGGTGAAAAACTGTTTTTT. This encodes CASSQASGEKLFF.

V and J are TRBV9 and TRBJ2-5, with D possibly being TRBD2 (5 bases). Trimming took 2 bases from V and 2 from J, leaving 13 bases between them. The length of the CDR3 is 15 residues. In germline, CDR1 is SGDLS, CDR2 YYNGEE. The CDR3 loop is CASSVEGRGQETQYF. CDR3 in DNA: TGTGCCAGCAGCGTTGAGGGTCGGGGACAAGAGACCCAGTACTTC. The full variable domain, rest sourced from reference TRBV9 and TRBJ2-5, is DSGVTQTPKHLITATGQRVTLRCSPRSGDLSVYWYQQSLDQGLQFLIQYYNGEERAKGNILERFSAQQFPDLHSELNLSSLELGDSALYFCASSVEGRGQETQYFGPGTRLLVL.

The J gene is TRBJ2-5, the V gene TRBV5-1, with 8 nucleotides matching TRBD1. The CDR3 has 17 amino acids. Germline V gene data show CDR1 as SGHRS and CDR2 as YFSETQ. Trimming removed 0 bases from V and 2 bases from J; junction bases left unmatched: 9. The CDR3 spells CASSLGSGGALQETQYF. CDR3 nucleotide sequence: TGCGCCAGCAGCTTGGGATCAGGGGGCGCGCTTCAAGAGACCCAGTACTTC.

The chain combines TRBV5-4 with TRBJ2-2; weak D call: TRBD1 (5 bases). The germline V gene encodes CDR1 SGHNT and CDR2 YYREEE (reference sequence). V was cut by 2 bases and J by 3 bases, with 14 bases left in between. The CDR3 consists of 16 residues. In DNA form, the CDR3 reads TGTGCCAGCAGCTTAGATCAGGGTCGCGACACCGGGGAGCTGTTTTTT. This encodes CASSLDQGRDTGELFF. Variable domain in full (rest from reference TRBV5-4 and TRBJ2-2): ETGVTQSPTHLIKTRGQQVTLRCSSQSGHNTVSWYQQALGQGPQFIFQYYREEENGRGNFPPRFSGLQFPNYSSELNVNALELDDSALYLCASSLDQGRDTGELFFGEGSRLTVL.

V is TRBV5-5 and J is TRBJ2-1; the D gene is possibly TRBD1 (5 bases). The V end lost 4 bases, the J end lost 2 bases, and 7 bases lay between the germline ends. The CDR3 consists of 13 residues. Germline V gives CDR1 SGHKS, CDR2 YYEKEE (reference sequence). The CDR3 protein is CASSPDTYNEQFF. The CDR3, as DNA: TGTGCCAGCAGCCCGGACACCTACAATGAGCAGTTCTTC.

This clone was seen more than once but under ten times. CDR3 sequence: CASTIRTGSQPQHF. The CDR3 DNA follows: TGTGCCAGTACCATACGGACAGGGTCTCAGCCCCAGCATTTT. This chain uses TRBV19 with TRBJ1-5; 8 nucleotides agree with TRBD1. The CDR3 spans 14 residues. V was pared by 7 bases and J by 6 bases, with 8 bases of the junction left unmatched. Germline CDR1 reads LNHDA; CDR2 reads SQIVND (reference sequence).

The chain recombines TRBV9 with TRBJ2-1, with 10 bases fitting TRBD1. This CDR3 has 15 amino acids. Germline V lookup: CDR1 SGDLS, CDR2 YYNGEE. V gave up 2 bases and J gave up 8 bases; unmatched junction bases: 7. The CDR3 DNA follows: TGTGCCAGCAGCGTGTCCGGGACAGGGGTCCATGAGCAGTTCTTC. Its protein is CASSVSGTGVHEQFF. The entire variable domain, with the rest obtained from reference TRBV9 and TRBJ2-1, is as follows: DSGVTQTPKHLITATGQRVTLRCSPRSGDLSVYWYQQSLDQGLQFLIQYYNGEERAKGNILERFSAQQFPDLHSELNLSSLELGDSALYFCASSVSGTGVHEQFFGPGTRLTVL.

CDR3 sequence (DNA): TGTGCCAGCAGTTTAGTGGGGGGAAGGAAGACCCAGTACTTC. It translates to CASSLVGGRKTQYF. The rearrangement uses TRBV28 and TRBJ2-5; maybe TRBD2 (6 bases). This CDR3 is built from 14 residues. V was clipped by 2 bases and J by 6 bases, with 13 bases between them. Germline CDR1 is MDHEN and CDR2 is SYDVKM.

This chain links TRBV18 with TRBJ1-6; TRBD1 might be the D (5 bases). This CDR3 comprises 16 residues. Germline V lookup: CDR1 KGHSH, CDR2 LQKENI. V was trimmed by 1 base and J by 5 bases, leaving 12 bases between them. The CDR3: CASSPLTTANNSPLHF. The CDR3, as DNA: TGTGCCAGCTCACCACTTACGACAGCAAATAATTCACCCCTCCACTTT.